This T cell receptor beta chain was retrieved from a study of beta chain features in type 1 diabetes. Study results and limitations: Patients' naive, central memory and regulatory TCRB repertoires appeared more alike than those of healthy donors. Type 1 diabetes patients had moderately but significantly shorter TCRB CDR3s in all four CD4+ subsets. More deletions and fewer insertions at VDJ junctions were seen in type 1 diabetes patients.

In total, each donor contributed a single heparinised blood draw that averaged about 110 mL. The whole isolated RNA underwent reverse transcription, so sequencing captured expressed TCRB transcripts. TCRdb keeps only in-frame clones here, not all; method: immunoSEQ multiplex PCR. The sample holds 100,000 to 150,000 clones, 15% to 20% seen once. With regard to this clone: Its antigen is currently unknown.

The germline CDR1 and CDR2 sequences are GTSNPN and SVGIG (reference sequence). CDR3 length: 13 amino acids. V was cut by 1 base and J by 7 bases, with 11 bases left in between. This rearrangement joins TRBV30 to TRBJ2-1; D might be TRBD1 or TRBD2, each matching 5 bases. The sample taken for sequencing was central memory CD4+ T cells from blood. The receptor comes from a man aged 18 to 29 with type 1 diabetes. The CDR3 DNA reads as TGTGCCTGGAGTGGGGACCACGGGAATGAGCAGTTCTTC. As protein: CAWSGDHGNEQFF.